The T cell receptor (beta chain) under discussion was sequenced for a study of blood T cell repertoires in COVID-19. About the study: Nucleic acid was either cDNA or gDNA, and it came from T cells, B-cell-depleted T cells, or PBMCs.

Per the original data handling: How many nucleated cells were present was estimated from reference gene primer amplification. Sequenced by immunoSEQ multiplex PCR; TCRdb stores in-frame clones only, minus some. V and J calls and clone size are copied from that table; D and trimming were computed from the DNA. The sample shows 150,000 to 200,000 clones, under 85% of them seen only once. Deletions cut 0 bases from V and 0 bases from J, with 9 bases between. The CDR3 has 15 residues. Germline-derived CDR1 and CDR2 are MNHNS and SASEGT. A few counts support this clone. Sequencing was performed on peripheral blood. This clonotype was sampled from a man aged 60 to 69 with active or convalescent COVID-19. The chain recombines TRBV6-1 with TRBJ2-7; tentative D call: TRBD1 (6 bases). The CDR3 coding sequence is TGTGCCAGCAGTGAAGCGGGGGCCACCTCCTACGAGCAGTACTTC. Protein: CASSEAGATSYEQYF.